These 28 T cell receptor beta chains came from one sample sequenced in a study of control samples from healthy donors and cancer patients. Produced via immunoSEQ multiplex PCR; TCRdb's table is partial and in-frame only. The data hold 98,000 or so clones, with about 79% observed a single time. The sequenced sample consisted of blood. Every receptor here comes from a woman in her thirties in good health.

The chain links TRBV7-6 to TRBJ2-2, with 7 positions matching TRBD1. Losses at the gene ends were 3 bases for V and 6 bases for J; bases not matched to a gene: 10. CDR3 length: 16 residues. Germline values: CDR1 SGHVS, CDR2 FNYEAQ. The CDR3 DNA reads TGTGCCAGCAGCTTGGTCGGGACAGTCATGCCCGGGGAGCTGTTTTTT. Its protein is CASSLVGTVMPGELFF.

The chain has TRBV27 and TRBJ2-3; D is undetermined. This CDR3 region has 13 residues. Trimming took 5 bases from V and 10 from J, leaving 16 bases between them. The V gene's germline CDR1 is MNHEY and CDR2 SMNVEV (reference sequence). The CDR3 here is CASSQYGQSSQYF. The CDR3 nucleotides are TGTGCCAGCAGTCAATACGGGCAGTCATCGCAGTATTTT.

This clone appeared many times. V usage is TRBV10-3 and J usage is TRBJ1-2; the D is unclear. CDR1 ENHRY and CDR2 SYGVKD come from the germline V gene. The CDR3 has 12 amino acids. V was trimmed by 0 bases and J by 6 bases, leaving 5 bases between them. The CDR3 nucleotides read TGTGCCATCAGTGAGTCGAATAATGGCTACACCTTC. Its translation is CAISESNNGYTF.

This chain connects TRBV6-2 or TRBV6-3 to TRBJ1-1; D ambiguous. Trimming stripped 5 bases from V and 0 bases from J, with 7 bases between. The CDR3 covers 13 residues. Germline CDR1 is MNHEY and CDR2 is SVGEGT. CDR3 residues: CASSKLVNTEAFF. For the CDR3, the DNA is TGTGCCAGCAGTAAGTTGGTGAACACTGAAGCTTTCTTT.

V and J are TRBV15 and TRBJ1-3, with D possibly matching TRBD1 (6 bases). The germline CDR1 and CDR2 sequences are LNHNV and YYDKDF (reference sequence). The CDR3 has 18 residues. V was clipped by 1 base and J by 0 bases, with 16 bases between them. The chain's CDR3 is CATSRGRGQSSSGNTIYF. CDR3 bases: TGTGCCACCAGCAGAGGAAGAGGACAGTCGAGCTCTGGAAACACCATATATTTT.

This clone has just a few counts. The V and J genes are TRBV7-9 and TRBJ1-6, with D perhaps TRBD1 (5 bases). There are 14 residues in the CDR3. Per the germline V gene, CDR1 is SEHNR and CDR2 is FQNEAQ (reference sequence). With 5 bases removed from V and 6 bases from J, the gap between germline ends came to 11 bases. CDR3 sequence reads: CASSDGTANSPLHF. The CDR3 nucleotides are TGTGCCAGCAGCGACGGGACGGCTAATTCACCCCTCCACTTT. The variable domain in full, with the rest retrieved from reference TRBV7-9 and TRBJ1-6, is DTGVSQNPRHKITKRGQNVTFRCDPISEHNRLYWYRQTLGQGPEFLTYFQNEAQLEKSRLLSDRFSAERPKGSFSTLEIQRTEQGDSAMYLCASSDGTANSPLHFGNGTRLTVT.

This chain links TRBV3-1 (or the pseudogene TRBV3-2) with TRBJ1-2; D is possibly TRBD1 (6 bases). V was cut by 7 bases and J by 7 bases, with 22 bases left in between. Germline V gives CDR1 LGHDT, CDR2 YNNKEL (reference sequence). The length of the CDR3 is 15 residues. The CDR3 DNA follows: TGTGCCAGCACCCAGAGGAGGGGGGGAAGTAGTGGCTACACCTTC. This encodes CASTQRRGGSSGYTF.

This clone occurred once. The CDR3 coding sequence is TGTGCCAGCAGTGTCGGGAGGGTCACTGAAGCTTTCTTT. Residues: CASSVGRVTEAFF. The J gene is TRBJ1-1, the V gene TRBV2, with D uncertain. V shed 4 bases and J shed 4 bases, with 10 bases lying between them. The germline V gene encodes CDR1 SNHLY and CDR2 FYNNEI. The CDR3 extends over 13 amino acids.

V and J are TRBV5-1 and TRBJ1-2, with D perhaps TRBD1 (6 bases). V was trimmed by 4 bases and J by 3 bases, leaving 13 bases between them. The CDR3 is 14 amino acids. Per the germline V gene, CDR1 is SGHRS and CDR2 is YFSETQ. CDR3 DNA: TGCGCCAGCAGCCCTCTACAGGGACACTATGGCTACACCTTC. Translation: CASSPLQGHYGYTF.

This clone was seen only once. This chain joins TRBV25-1 and TRBJ2-3, with TRBD2 matching 9 bases. This CDR3 comprises 15 residues. The V gene end was trimmed by 5 bases and the J gene end by 4 bases; junction bases not matched to a gene: 7. Germline V CDR1 and CDR2: MGHDK, SYGVNS. In nucleotides, the CDR3 is TGTGCCAGCAGTTTTCGCGGGGGGGCAGCAGATACGCAGTATTTT. This sequence encodes CASSFRGGAADTQYF.

The gene calls are TRBV3-1 (or the pseudogene TRBV3-2) and TRBJ1-4, with 7 bases aligning to TRBD1. V dropped 2 bases and J dropped 8; count of bases not matched to a gene: 14. Germline V lookup: CDR1 LGHDT, CDR2 YNNKEL (reference sequence). This CDR3 has 17 amino acids. CDR3 coding DNA: TGTGCCAGCAGCCAACTTGAGTGGGGAAACAGGGGAGAAAAACTGTTTTTT. Translation gives CASSQLEWGNRGEKLFF.

The chain employs TRBV5-5 and TRBJ2-7; possible D gene TRBD2, 5 bases. CDR1 and CDR2 (germline): SGHKS, YYEKEE (reference sequence). Trimming pared 0 bases from V and 0 bases from J, leaving 7 bases between. This CDR3 has 14 residues. CDR3 sequence (DNA): TGTGCCAGCAGCTTGGAGACTAACTCCTACGAGCAGTACTTC. Amino acid sequence: CASSLETNSYEQYF.

This chain connects TRBV15 to TRBJ2-7; TRBD1 aligns across 9 bases. The ends lost 3 bases at V and 3 bases at J; junction bases unmatched: 6. Germline V gene data show CDR1 as LNHNV and CDR2 as YYDKDF (reference sequence). CDR3 length: 15 amino acids. The CDR3 sequence is CATSRTRDRVYEQYF. The CDR3, as DNA: TGTGCCACCAGCAGGACCCGGGACAGGGTCTACGAGCAGTACTTC.

The chain joins TRBV6-5 to TRBJ2-7; TRBD1 matches at 8 bases. CDR3 length: 15 residues. Per the germline V gene, CDR1 is MNHEY and CDR2 is SVGAGI. Trimming took 5 bases from V and 3 from J; bases not matched to a gene: 9. The CDR3 loop reads CASSKTGTGDYEQYF. The CDR3 DNA reads as TGTGCCAGCAGTAAGACCGGGACAGGAGACTACGAGCAGTACTTC.

This clone was counted only a few times. The rearrangement joins TRBV6-5 to TRBJ2-7; 8 bases map to TRBD2. CDR1 is MNHEY, CDR2 SVGAGI, per germline. The CDR3 consists of 15 residues. V dropped 4 bases and J dropped 4; count of bases not matched to a gene: 9. The CDR3 here is CASSSYSGAGYEQYF. The CDR3 DNA sequence: TGTGCCAGCAGTTCTTATAGCGGGGCAGGGTACGAGCAGTACTTC.

The chain uses TRBV6-5 and TRBJ2-1; TRBD1 or TRBD2 may be the D gene (6 bases each). The V and J ends lost 6 bases and 6 bases respectively, with 9 bases between them. The CDR3 has 12 residues. Germline V gene lookup returns CDR1 MNHEY and CDR2 SVGAGI. The CDR3 here is CASRGGSNEQFF. The CDR3 DNA is TGTGCCAGCAGAGGGGGGAGCAATGAGCAGTTCTTC.

V gene TRBV11-2 combines with J gene TRBJ1-2, with 9 positions matching TRBD1. The CDR3 runs to 18 residues. The germline gives CDR1 SGHAT, CDR2 FQNNGV. Unmatched junction bases numbered 13, after V lost 5 bases and J lost 0 bases. The CDR3 DNA reads TGTGCCAGCAGCGCGCCGGGACAGGGCATCATTTCTAACTATGGCTACACCTTC. It is translated as CASSAPGQGIISNYGYTF.

The chain has TRBV14 and TRBJ2-1; perhaps D is TRBD1 or TRBD2 (5 bases each). Trimming took off 1 base at V and 8 bases at J, with 18 bases between the two ends. The germline CDR1 and CDR2 sequences are SGHDN and FVKESK. The CDR3 contains 16 residues. Written as DNA, the CDR3 is TGTGCCAGCAGCCAAGCATGGGGTAAGAGGGGTGATGAGCAGTTCTTC. Its translation is CASSQAWGKRGDEQFF.

This rearrangement joins TRBV30 to TRBJ1-5, with 10 bases aligning to TRBD1. V was pared by 3 bases and J by 2 bases, with 4 bases of the junction left unmatched. This CDR3 has 15 residues. CDR1 GTSNPN and CDR2 SVGIG come from the germline V gene (reference sequence). CDR3 sequence: CAWSGGTGGNQPQHF. The CDR3 nucleotides read TGTGCCTGGAGCGGTGGGACAGGGGGCAATCAGCCCCAGCATTTT.

This chain links TRBV30 with TRBJ1-6; unclear D gene. The V end lost 2 bases, the J end lost 10 bases, and 21 bases lay between the germline ends. The CDR3 is 16 residues long. Germline V gene sequence: CDR1 GTSNPN, CDR2 SVGIG (reference sequence). In nucleotides, the CDR3 is TGTGCCTGGAGTCGTCAGCGGGTAGACGCCCTATCACCCCTCCACTTT. It is translated as CAWSRQRVDALSPLHF.

The chain recombines TRBV19 with TRBJ1-5, with TRBD1 as a possible D gene (5 bases). CDR1 LNHDA and CDR2 SQIVND come from the germline V gene (reference sequence). This CDR3 is 19 amino acids long. V lost 5 bases and J 2 bases, leaving 25 bases between the germline ends. The CDR3 loop reads CASSPDSWDGGVGNQPQHF. The CDR3 DNA is TGTGCCAGTAGTCCCGATTCTTGGGACGGCGGGGTTGGCAATCAGCCCCAGCATTTT.

The sample holds a few counts of this clone. The chain combines TRBV30 with TRBJ1-6, with D possibly TRBD1 on 6 matching bases. The V gene's germline CDR1 is GTSNPN and CDR2 SVGIG (reference sequence). The germline V and J ends were trimmed by 5 bases and 7 bases, with 15 bases remaining between them. This CDR3 is built from 14 residues. The CDR3 DNA reads TGTGCCTGGCGAGGGGGGGGGAGGAATTCACCCCTCCACTTT. Translation: CAWRGGGRNSPLHF.

CDR3 DNA: TGTGCCAGCAGTCGGGACAGGGTAGATTCACCCCTCCACTTT. This sequence encodes CASSRDRVDSPLHF. This chain joins TRBV9 and TRBJ1-6, with 9 positions matching TRBD1. V dropped 5 bases and J dropped 8; count of bases not matched to a gene: 5. This CDR3 is built from 14 residues. Germline CDR1 SGDLS, CDR2 YYNGEE.

J is TRBJ1-3 and V is TRBV10-1, with a tentative D call TRBD1 (5 bases). The CDR3 loop spans 13 amino acids. V was clipped by 2 bases and J by 3 bases, with 5 bases between them. Per germline, CDR1 WNHNN and CDR2 SYGVQD (reference sequence). The chain's CDR3 is CASSEQGGNTIYF. The CDR3 bases are TGCGCCAGCAGTGAGCAGGGTGGAAACACCATATATTTT.

The rearrangement uses TRBV7-9 and TRBJ1-6, with D possibly matching TRBD1 (5 bases). Trimming left V 5 bases short and J 10 bases short, with 15 bases between. This CDR3 contains 14 residues. Germline V gene lookup returns CDR1 SEHNR and CDR2 FQNEAQ (reference sequence). This CDR3 reads CASSPPGSWSPLHF. The CDR3 DNA reads as TGTGCCAGCAGCCCCCCAGGGAGTTGGTCACCCCTCCACTTT. The whole variable domain, remainder taken from reference TRBV7-9 and TRBJ1-6, is DTGVSQNPRHKITKRGQNVTFRCDPISEHNRLYWYRQTLGQGPEFLTYFQNEAQLEKSRLLSDRFSAERPKGSFSTLEIQRTEQGDSAMYLCASSPPGSWSPLHFGNGTRLTVT.

This clone has a single count. J is TRBJ2-2 and V is TRBV6-5, with 8 bases fitting TRBD1. Germline lookup yields CDR1 MNHEY and CDR2 SVGAGI. Trimming took 6 bases from V and 5 from J; bases not matched to a gene: 5. The CDR3 is 14 amino acids. CDR3 bases: TGTGCCAGCAGCTCGGGACAGGAGACCGGGGAGCTGTTTTTT. This encodes CASSSGQETGELFF.

This clone was seen a single time. The gene calls are TRBV29-1 and TRBJ2-1; D not certain. Germline V gene sequence: CDR1 SQVTM, CDR2 ANQGSEA. The CDR3 loop spans 13 amino acids. Deletions cut 5 bases from V and 3 bases from J, with 11 bases between. CDR3 coding DNA: TGCAGCGTTTACCCTGACGGCTACAATGAGCAGTTCTTC. Protein product: CSVYPDGYNEQFF.

This clone was seen only once. The J gene is TRBJ1-4, the V gene TRBV5-4; D gene uncertain. The CDR3 length is 14 residues. Deletions cut 4 bases from V and 0 bases from J, with 7 bases between. Germline assignment: CDR1 SGHNT and CDR2 YYREEE (reference sequence). In DNA form, the CDR3 reads TGTGCCAGCAGCACAAAAGCAACTAATGAAAAACTGTTTTTT. Translating gives CASSTKATNEKLFF.